At least ten counts were recorded for the clone carrying this T cell receptor beta chain. What it recognizes is unknown. The sample belongs to a study of T cell repertoires in cytomegalovirus infection. The CDR3 sequence is 18 residues long. The V end lost 1 base, the J end lost 7 bases, and 25 bases lay between the germline ends. CDR1 and CDR2 (germline): SGHVS, FNYEAQ. TCRdb reprocessed the reads with MiXCR, giving one entry per CDR3 protein. The sample holds 830,000 or so distinct CDR3 sequences, around a third seen once. The input for sequencing was cultured CD8+ T cells from PBMCs, taken from culture after CMV antigen stimulation. The V gene is TRBV7-6, the J gene TRBJ1-1; weak D call: TRBD1 (5 bases). The receptor was isolated from a human donor in good health (CMV status not recorded). Some clones in this sample may be carry-over from other donors' samples. The CDR3, as DNA: TGTGCCAGCAGCTTAGACCGGACACCCCTCCCCCGGATTGGTGAAGCTTTCTTT. Protein sequence: CASSLDRTPLPRIGEAFF.